The T cell receptor beta chain described here comes from a study of blood T cell repertoires in COVID-19. Study background: Spain, Italy and the United States supplied samples that represented acute and convalescent COVID-19. From T cells, B-cell-depleted T cells, or PBMCs came the material, which was cDNA or gDNA.

As handled by the study authors: Nucleated cell number was recorded as an estimate derived from reference gene primer amplification. TCRdb keeps only in-frame clones here, not all; method: immunoSEQ multiplex PCR. V, J and clone size reflect that table, while D and trimming were determined from the DNA. This table holds 40,000 to 55,000 clones, roughly 90% found once. The TCR sequence derives from a human donor in a cohort sampled during active COVID-19. The specimen sequenced was peripheral blood.

The CDR3 region is CASSESGGADTQYF. The CDR3 coding sequence is TGTGCCAGCAGTGAGAGTGGCGGGGCAGATACGCAGTATTTT. The gene calls are TRBV6-4 and TRBJ2-3, with a weak D call TRBD2 (6 bases). Trimming took off 3 bases at V and 4 bases at J, with 11 bases between the two ends. The CDR3 runs 14 residues. Germline-derived CDR1 and CDR2 are MRHNA and SNTAGT.